This TCR beta chain comes out of a study of cytomegalovirus exposure and HLA in healthy donors. As for the study in general: Some 85 million unique TCRs from HLA-typed donors were held in an early data release.

The germline CDR1 and CDR2 sequences are SGHTA and FQGTGA. Trimming removed 5 bases at V and 5 bases at J, with 12 bases between. CDR3 size: 13 residues. PCR primers comprised 60 Vbeta and 13 Jbeta primers. This table comes from immunoSEQ multiplex PCR, and its TCRdb copy is limited to in-frame clones, with some not included. The repertoire holds about 180,000 clones, over 70% seen once, with around 2.4% in the top ten. The clonotype originates from a woman in her 30s in good health and CMV-seronegative. Input material: PBMCs. The chain is built from TRBV7-3 and TRBJ1-1, with D maybe TRBD1 (6 bases). Here the CDR3 DNA reads TGTGCCAGCAGCCGTCAGGGGTCTACTGAAGCTTTCTTT. Translated, it gives CASSRQGSTEAFF.